One and the same sample provided the 32 T cell receptor beta chains below, sequenced in a study of blood T cell repertoires in COVID-19 (dated by TCRdb to about 2020). Libraries were prepared through the immunoSEQ multiplex PCR assay. TCRdb provides this immuneACCESS table in a form limited to in-frame rearrangements. Some clones are lacking; in checked studies, under half of them reflect an unresolved V gene, and why the rest are absent is not known. For this sample the table gives roughly 340,000 clones, of which under 95% were detected only once. Around 3.5% of the sample rests with the top ten. Material for sequencing was peripheral blood. Every receptor here comes from a woman under 30 who had recovered from COVID-19.

The V and J genes are TRBV13 and TRBJ1-2; D gene unclear. The germline CDR1 and CDR2 sequences are PRHDT and FYEKMQ (reference sequence). This CDR3 is built from 14 residues. Trimming took off 0 bases at V and 6 bases at J, with 11 bases between the two ends. DNA of the CDR3: TGTGCCAGCAGCTTAGGCGACTCCTTGAATGGCTACACCTTC. It codes for CASSLGDSLNGYTF.

V is TRBV6-6 and J is TRBJ1-2; D is ambiguous. V lost 5 bases to trimming and J lost 0 bases, with 19 bases between them. Germline assignment: CDR1 MNHNY and CDR2 SVGAGI (reference sequence). This CDR3 is 17 amino acids long. The CDR3, as DNA: TGTGCCAGCAGTCGATCGCTCCGTGGCGGAGCTAACTATGGCTACACCTTC. As protein: CASSRSLRGGANYGYTF.

The V gene is TRBV7-9, the J gene TRBJ2-1; TRBD2 agrees at 12 bases. V shed 3 bases, J shed 7 bases, and the junction held 4 bases outside the gene matches. The length of the CDR3 is 15 residues. The germline V gene has CDR1 SEHNR and CDR2 FQNEAQ (reference sequence). CDR3 region: CASSLTSGSVNEQFF. CDR3 nucleotides: TGTGCCAGCAGCTTGACTAGCGGGAGTGTGAATGAGCAGTTCTTC.

V usage is TRBV7-8 and J usage is TRBJ2-1; possibly TRBD1 for D (5 bases). The CDR3 is made up of 13 amino acids. Per the germline V gene, CDR1 is SGHVS and CDR2 is FQNEAQ. The V end was cut by 3 bases, the J end by 9 bases, with 12 bases between. The CDR3 sequence: CASSFSRTGEQFF. In nucleotides, the CDR3 is TGTGCCAGCAGCTTTTCCCGTACAGGTGAGCAGTTCTTC.

The chain employs TRBV9 and TRBJ1-3, with unresolved D. Deletions cut 3 bases from V and 1 base from J, with 5 bases between. The CDR3 length is 13 residues. Per the germline V gene, CDR1 is SGDLS and CDR2 is YYNGEE. The CDR3 nucleotides read TGTGCCAGCAGCGCCCGTTCTGGAAACACCATATATTTT. This codes for CASSARSGNTIYF.

V gene TRBV6-1 combines with J gene TRBJ1-5; no definite D call. Germline lookup yields CDR1 MNHNS and CDR2 SASEGT. Trimming cost V 5 bases and J 0 bases, with 11 bases left between them. The CDR3 runs 15 residues. Here the CDR3 DNA reads TGTGCCAGCAGTAATCAGGAAAATAGCAATCAGCCCCAGCATTTT. Its translation: CASSNQENSNQPQHF.

The V and J genes are TRBV12-5 and TRBJ1-4, with 11 bases aligning to TRBD1. CDR3 length: 16 residues. The germline V gene has CDR1 LGHNT and CDR2 FRNRAP. Germline trimming cut 8 bases from V and 2 bases from J; bases unmatched to any gene: 7. CDR3 loop: CASRTGGDYTNEKLFF. In DNA form, the CDR3 reads TGTGCTAGTCGGACAGGGGGCGATTATACTAATGAAAAACTGTTTTTT.

The rearrangement uses TRBV18 and TRBJ2-1, with unresolved D. The V gene's germline CDR1 is KGHSH and CDR2 LQKENI. V was cut by 0 bases and J by 2 bases, with 8 bases left in between. This CDR3 region has 15 residues. The DNA of the CDR3 is TGTGCCAGCTCACCACCGGCCAGAACCTACAATGAGCAGTTCTTC. This gives the protein CASSPPARTYNEQFF.

This clone was observed a single time. This chain links TRBV9 with TRBJ2-5, with D maybe TRBD2 (5 bases). This CDR3 has 11 amino acids. CDR1 is SGDLS and CDR2 is YYNGEE in the germline V gene. V lost 4 bases and J lost 5, with 6 bases in between. The CDR3 region has the DNA TGTGCCAGCAGCATAGCGGAGACCCAGTACTTC. Translating it yields CASSIAETQYF.

A few counts support this clone. The chain carries TRBV19 and TRBJ2-1; no definite D call. The length of the CDR3 is 14 residues. V was clipped by 4 bases and J by 0 bases, with 7 bases between them. Germline lookup yields CDR1 LNHDA and CDR2 SQIVND (reference sequence). The CDR3, as DNA: TGTGCCAGTAGTACCCGGGTCTCCTACAATGAGCAGTTCTTC. It codes for CASSTRVSYNEQFF.

The chain couples TRBV30 to TRBJ2-3; the match to TRBD1 covers 10 bases. V lost 5 bases to trimming and J lost 8 bases; unmatched junction nucleotides: 7. Germline assignment: CDR1 GTSNPN and CDR2 SVGIG (reference sequence). The CDR3 sequence is 13 residues long. CDR3 amino acids: CAWGTGVFGTQYF. CDR3 DNA sequence: TGTGCCTGGGGGACAGGGGTCTTTGGTACGCAGTATTTT.

The rearrangement joins TRBV27 to TRBJ2-7, with D perhaps TRBD1 (7 bases). CDR1 MNHEY and CDR2 SMNVEV come from the germline V gene (reference sequence). V shed 4 bases and J shed 6 bases, with 25 bases lying between them. CDR3 length equals 17 residues. Here the CDR3 DNA reads TGTGCCAGCAGTTCGGACCCCGGGACAGATGGGGGGAGCGAGCAGTACGTC. This translates into CASSSDPGTDGGSEQYV.

The rearrangement joins TRBV7-2 to TRBJ1-5; D is uncertain. The CDR3 runs 14 residues. With 4 bases removed from V and 2 bases from J, the gap between germline ends came to 9 bases. The V gene's germline CDR1 is SGHTA and CDR2 FQGNSA. CDR3 in DNA: TGTGCCAGCAGCTCTCGGGGTGGCAATCAGCCCCAGCATTTT. Translated: CASSSRGGNQPQHF. Together with reference TRBV7-2 and TRBJ1-5, the CDR3 gives the full variable domain: GAGVSQSPSNKVTEKGKDVELRCDPISGHTALYWYRQSLGQGLEFLIYFQGNSAPDKSGLPSDRFSAERTGGSVSTLTIQRTQQEDSAVYLCASSSRGGNQPQHFGDGTRLSIL.

The chain employs TRBV11-3 and TRBJ2-1; 10 bases agree with TRBD1. Germline V CDR1 and CDR2: SGHNT, YENEEA. V trimming: 1 base; J trimming: 5 bases; junction bases outside the gene matches: 5. The CDR3 contains 16 residues. The CDR3 region is CASSLVDRGRNNEQFF. The DNA of the CDR3 is TGTGCCAGCAGCTTAGTCGACAGGGGGCGAAACAATGAGCAGTTCTTC.

J is TRBJ2-1 and V is TRBV28, with 10 nucleotides matching TRBD2. Germline trimming cut 5 bases from V and 0 bases from J; bases unmatched to any gene: 4. Germline V gene lookup returns CDR1 MDHEN and CDR2 SYDVKM. The CDR3 has 16 residues. CDR3 nucleotide sequence: TGTGCCAGCAGTGGGACTAGCGCGAGCTCCTACAATGAGCAGTTCTTC. It translates to CASSGTSASSYNEQFF.

V is TRBV4-3 and J is TRBJ1-2; D is possibly TRBD1 (5 bases). This CDR3 spans 14 amino acids. Trimming took 1 base from V and 7 from J, leaving 13 bases between them. CDR1 LGHNA and CDR2 YSLEER come from the germline V gene. The CDR3 loop reads CASSQGEGRGGYTF. The CDR3 DNA follows: TGCGCCAGCAGCCAAGGAGAAGGGAGGGGTGGCTACACCTTC.

The table lists this clone with a count of one. The rearrangement uses TRBV18 and TRBJ2-2; D is undetermined. Looked up from germline, CDR1 is KGHSH and CDR2 is LQKENI. V lost 3 bases and J 6 bases, leaving 11 bases between the germline ends. The CDR3 has 14 amino acids. The CDR3 sequence is CASSPRVDPGELFF. Here the CDR3 DNA reads TGTGCCAGCTCACCTCGAGTCGATCCCGGGGAGCTGTTTTTT.

This clone appeared a single time. The chain uses TRBV21-1 and TRBJ2-7; TRBD1, the D gene given by the table, was not confirmed from the DNA. TRBV21-1 is an annotated pseudogene. The CDR3 consists of 16 residues. The CDR3 region has the DNA TGTGCCAGCAGCAAAATGGGCAGGGGAAAGGTCTACGAGCAGTACGTC. Translation: CASSKMGRGKVYEQYV.

This clone was seen once. The V and J genes are TRBV9 and TRBJ2-4; TRBD2 aligns across 12 bases. Trimming took 4 bases from V and 6 from J; bases not matched to a gene: 8. The germline gives CDR1 SGDLS, CDR2 YYNGEE. The CDR3 extends over 16 amino acids. The CDR3 nucleotides are TGTGCCAGCAGCTTGACTAGCGGGAGTCCGGGAAACATTCAGTACTTC. It specifies CASSLTSGSPGNIQYF.

The count of this clone is one. This chain links TRBV5-1 with TRBJ2-6; D call uncertain. The germline gives CDR1 SGHRS, CDR2 YFSETQ. Trimming removed 2 bases from V and 2 bases from J, with 2 bases in between. This CDR3 contains 13 residues. The CDR3 DNA sequence: TGCGCCAGCAGCTTCACTGGGGCCAACGTCCTGACTTTC. This encodes CASSFTGANVLTF.

This clone was seen only once. The V gene is TRBV5-6, the J gene TRBJ2-5; D might be TRBD1 (5 bases). The CDR3 extends over 16 amino acids. Germline CDR1 and CDR2: SGHDT and YYEEEE. V was trimmed by 3 bases and J by 2 bases, leaving 17 bases between them. The CDR3 sequence is CASSSRGFGAQETQYF. The CDR3 DNA is TGTGCCAGCAGCTCCCGCGGATTTGGGGCGCAAGAGACCCAGTACTTC.

The chain joins TRBV5-1 to TRBJ2-1; TRBD2 aligns across 8 bases. CDR1 is SGHRS, CDR2 YFSETQ, per germline. V gave up 6 bases and J gave up 9 bases; unmatched junction bases: 8. The CDR3 is 13 residues long. This CDR3 reads CASTGTGGGEQFF. CDR3 bases: TGCGCCAGCACAGGAACGGGAGGGGGTGAGCAGTTCTTC.

This clone was counted only a few times. V and J are TRBV5-6 and TRBJ1-5; D not resolved. V lost 0 bases to trimming and J lost 9 bases, with 10 bases between them. From germline, CDR1 is SGHDT and CDR2 YYEEEE. This CDR3 spans 13 amino acids. The CDR3 nucleotides are TGTGCCAGCAGCTTGGGGCGGGAACGGCCCCAGCATTTT. The encoded protein is CASSLGRERPQHF.

This chain uses TRBV6-5 with TRBJ1-2; 7 bases match TRBD1. The CDR3 has 13 amino acids. After removal of 5 bases from V and 7 bases from J, the junction contained 7 bases not matched to a gene. The germline V gene encodes CDR1 MNHEY and CDR2 SVGAGI. The CDR3 DNA reads TGTGCCAGCAGTCGACAGGGAACCGGTGGCTACACCTTC. Translated, it gives CASSRQGTGGYTF.

This clone was found once. The CDR3 bases are TGTGCCAGCAGCCAGGGGGCTAACTATGGCTACACCTTC. Its translation is CASSQGANYGYTF. The chain employs TRBV5-6 and TRBJ1-2, with TRBD1 matching 7 bases. With V trimmed by 4 bases and J by 0 bases, 0 bases remained unmatched. Per the germline V gene, CDR1 is SGHDT and CDR2 is YYEEEE. This CDR3 has 13 amino acids.

This clone was seen once. The chain recombines TRBV7-9 with TRBJ1-4, with a tentative D call TRBD1 (6 bases). From germline, CDR1 is SEHNR and CDR2 FQNEAQ (reference sequence). The CDR3 runs 16 residues. V lost 0 bases and J 4 bases, leaving 12 bases between the germline ends. The CDR3: CASSLASAGVNEKLFF. CDR3 DNA: TGTGCCAGCAGCTTAGCCTCGGCAGGGGTTAATGAAAAACTGTTTTTT.

The chain uses TRBV7-2 and TRBJ2-1, with a tentative D call TRBD2 (6 bases). CDR3 length: 14 amino acids. CDR1 is SGHTA and CDR2 is FQGNSA in the germline V gene. Between the trimmed V and J ends, which lost 3 bases and 2 bases, there was a span of 8 bases. This CDR3 reads CASSFGSTYNEQFF. The CDR3 region has the DNA TGTGCCAGCAGCTTCGGGAGCACCTACAATGAGCAGTTCTTC.

This rearrangement joins TRBV19 to TRBJ1-2; 7 nucleotides agree with TRBD1. CDR3 length: 15 amino acids. J lost 3 bases, V lost 5 bases, and 9 bases had no gene match. CDR1 and CDR2 (germline): LNHDA, SQIVND (reference sequence). Here the CDR3 reads CASSAGQVRHYGYTF. CDR3 coding DNA: TGTGCCAGTAGTGCTGGACAGGTCAGGCACTATGGCTACACCTTC.

The chain combines TRBV11-3 with TRBJ2-1; 9 bases line up with TRBD2. Germline V gives CDR1 SGHNT, CDR2 YENEEA. The CDR3 is made up of 19 amino acids. The V and J ends lost 5 bases and 6 bases, in that order; junction bases with no gene match: 20. CDR3: CASSPKTGFGGRGGNEQFF. The DNA for the CDR3 is TGTGCCAGCAGCCCCAAGACAGGGTTTGGCGGGAGGGGGGGCAATGAGCAGTTCTTC.

This clone was found a few times. The chain employs TRBV19 and TRBJ1-2, with TRBD1 as a possible D gene (5 bases). This CDR3 spans 15 amino acids. Germline values: CDR1 LNHDA, CDR2 SQIVND (reference sequence). V dropped 1 base and J dropped 0 bases, with 9 bases sitting between them. The CDR3 region has the DNA TGTGCCAGTAGTATAGTCGGCAGGGCTAACTATGGCTACACCTTC. It translates to CASSIVGRANYGYTF.

The chain recombines TRBV9 with TRBJ2-1; D gene unclear. Trimming cost V 0 bases and J 7 bases, with 11 bases left between them. Per the germline V gene, CDR1 is SGDLS and CDR2 is YYNGEE. This CDR3 is built from 14 residues. The CDR3 region is CASSVADISNEQFF. CDR3 nucleotides: TGTGCCAGCAGCGTAGCCGACATAAGTAATGAGCAGTTCTTC.

V usage is TRBV18 and J usage is TRBJ1-4; 7 bases are shared with TRBD1. There are 15 residues in the CDR3. CDR1 is KGHSH and CDR2 is LQKENI in the germline V gene. V gave up 6 bases and J gave up 8 bases; unmatched junction bases: 12. CDR3 in amino acids: CASSPRSGTEEKLFF. CDR3 nucleotide sequence: TGTGCCAGCTCTCCGCGGTCCGGGACAGAGGAAAAACTGTTTTTT.